These 27 T cell receptor beta chains share one sample of origin, sequenced in a study of cytomegalovirus exposure and HLA in healthy donors. PCR primers comprised 60 Vbeta and 13 Jbeta primers. Assay: immunoSEQ multiplex PCR; the TCRdb copy retains only in-frame clones and omits some. Here the sample table reports about 38,000 clones. Specimen: PBMCs. The receptors shown here come from a man in his forties in good health and CMV-seropositive.

V gene TRBV7-2 combines with J gene TRBJ2-3, with 7 bases fitting TRBD2. Looked up from germline, CDR1 is SGHTA and CDR2 is FQGNSA. The ends lost 5 bases at V and 5 bases at J; junction bases unmatched: 7. The CDR3 has 14 amino acids. DNA for the CDR3: TGTGCCAGCAGCCTCGGACTAGTCAAAGATACGCAGTATTTT. Encoded protein: CASSLGLVKDTQYF.

The rearrangement uses TRBV11-3 and TRBJ1-4; maybe TRBD1 (5 bases). The CDR3 contains 15 residues. V shed 1 base and J shed 4 bases, with 10 bases lying between them. CDR1 and CDR2 from the germline V gene are SGHNT and YENEEA. The CDR3 coding sequence is TGTGCCAGCAGCTTAGGTGGCGGGGGTAATGAAAAACTGTTTTTT. This gives the protein CASSLGGGGNEKLFF.

The chain couples TRBV5-1 to TRBJ2-7, with TRBD1 matching over 10 bases. The germline V gene has CDR1 SGHRS and CDR2 YFSETQ. Trimming took 4 bases from V and 2 from J; bases not matched to a gene: 6. The CDR3 is 15 amino acids. The CDR3 bases are TGCGCCAGCAGCCCGGAGACAGGGGGCCCCTACGAGCAGTACTTC. Translating it yields CASSPETGGPYEQYF.

CDR3 nucleotides: TGTGCCAGCAGTCAGCAGGGTCCCTACGAGCAGTACTTC. This codes for CASSQQGPYEQYF. This sequence joins TRBV5-4 and TRBJ2-7; TRBD1 is a possible D gene (5 bases). This CDR3 spans 13 amino acids. Trimming cost V 5 bases and J 2 bases, with 11 bases left between them. The germline V gene has CDR1 SGHNT and CDR2 YYREEE (reference sequence).

With respect to this clone: Compared with germline, one end of the junction differs, possibly owing to a read error. The chain uses TRBV5-4 and TRBJ2-1; D possibly corresponds to TRBD1 (5 bases). The V gene's germline CDR1 is SGHNT and CDR2 YYREEE (reference sequence). This CDR3 contains 15 residues. The chain's CDR3 is CASSQLDSSYNERFF. As DNA, the CDR3 is TGTGCCAGCAGCCAACTCGACAGCTCCTACAATGAGCGGTTCTTC. Complete variable domain (other parts from reference TRBV5-4 and TRBJ2-1): ETGVTQSPTHLIKTRGQQVTLRCSSQSGHNTVSWYQQALGQGPQFIFQYYREEENGRGNFPPRFSGLQFPNYSSELNVNALELDDSALYLCASSQLDSSYNERFFGPGTRLTVL.

The rearrangement joins TRBV2 to TRBJ2-3; a possible D gene is TRBD1 (6 bases). V gave up 4 bases and J gave up 3 bases, with 17 bases separating them. The CDR3 contains 16 residues. Germline V CDR1 and CDR2: SNHLY, FYNNEI. The CDR3 bases are TGTGCCAGCAGTGGCAGGGGCGCAAGTAGAACAGATACGCAGTATTTT. Its translation is CASSGRGASRTDTQYF.

The chain combines TRBV30 with TRBJ1-6; TRBD1 matches 7 bases. Germline lookup yields CDR1 GTSNPN and CDR2 SVGIG (reference sequence). V lost 3 bases, J lost 7 bases, and 6 bases stayed unmatched. The CDR3 is 14 amino acids. The CDR3 DNA reads TGTGCCTGGAGCGCCGGGACAGCGAATTCACCCCTCCACTTT. This gives the protein CAWSAGTANSPLHF.

The rearrangement uses TRBV4-2 and TRBJ2-3; 8 bases line up with TRBD2. Germline-derived CDR1 and CDR2 are LGHNA and YNFKEQ. The CDR3 runs to 16 residues. J gave up 8 bases and V 0 bases, and 10 bases lay outside the gene matches. CDR3 sequence: CASSQDPGTSRGTQYF. CDR3 coding DNA: TGTGCCAGCAGCCAAGACCCCGGGACTAGTCGGGGTACGCAGTATTTT.

V gene TRBV30 combines with J gene TRBJ1-4; TRBD1 agrees at 11 bases. Germline loops: CDR1 GTSNPN, CDR2 SVGIG (reference sequence). The CDR3 extends over 13 amino acids. Losses at the gene ends were 6 bases for V and 8 bases for J; bases not matched to a gene: 5. CDR3 amino acids: CACTGTGGEKLFF. Written as DNA, the CDR3 is TGTGCCTGTACCGGGACAGGGGGAGAAAAACTGTTTTTT.

A word on this clone: The conserved phenylalanine or tryptophan normally closing the CDR3 is absent here, so this likely arose from a read error. No DNA is shown, since the ends of the CDR3 on it are uncertain; the CDR3 is the one TCRdb lists. This chain uses TRBV21-1 with TRBJ2-3; TRBD2, as called in the table, went unchecked against the DNA. TRBV21-1 is a pseudogene. The CDR3 numbers 8 amino acids, ends counted. The chain's CDR3 is CASSPRRL.

The chain is built from TRBV9 and TRBJ2-7, with TRBD2 as a possible D gene (6 bases). The CDR3 loop spans 13 amino acids. Germline V gene lookup returns CDR1 SGDLS and CDR2 YYNGEE. V was shortened by 5 bases and J by 7 bases, with 16 bases between the two germline ends. The CDR3 region is CASRRDDKGEQYF. The CDR3 DNA sequence: TGTGCCAGCAGGCGGGACGATAAAGGAGAGCAGTACTTC.

The chain recombines TRBV10-2 with TRBJ2-3; 11 positions agree with TRBD2. CDR3 length: 17 residues. The trim removed 0 bases at V and 2 bases at J, leaving 4 bases unmatched. Germline CDR1 reads WSHSY; CDR2 reads SAAADI. CDR3 region: CASSESVTSGITDTQYF. The DNA of the CDR3 is TGCGCCAGCAGTGAGTCGGTGACTAGCGGGATCACAGATACGCAGTATTTT.

V gene TRBV5-1 combines with J gene TRBJ1-2, with TRBD1 matching 9 bases. Trimming cost V 0 bases and J 8 bases; bases outside gene matches: 5. This CDR3 has 14 residues. Germline lookup yields CDR1 SGHRS and CDR2 YFSETQ. The CDR3 spells CASSLEGTGLGYTF. As DNA, the CDR3 is TGCGCCAGCAGCTTGGAGGGGACAGGGCTCGGCTACACCTTC.

This rearrangement joins TRBV30 to TRBJ1-4, with a weak D call TRBD1 (5 bases). Trimming left V 1 base short and J 8 bases short, with 14 bases between. This CDR3 spans 14 amino acids. The germline gives CDR1 GTSNPN, CDR2 SVGIG (reference sequence). Here the CDR3 DNA reads TGTGCCTGGAGTGGGACCACCCAGGGCGAAAAACTGTTTTTT. It codes for CAWSGTTQGEKLFF.

This chain uses TRBV6-1 with TRBJ2-1; no reliable D call. Trimming took off 8 bases at V and 4 bases at J, with 15 bases between the two ends. The germline V gene has CDR1 MNHNS and CDR2 SASEGT. CDR3 length: 14 residues. The CDR3 coding sequence is TGTGCCAGCGGAAGTACTACCGTATACAATGAGCAGTTCTTC. Protein product: CASGSTTVYNEQFF.

The rearrangement links TRBV13 to TRBJ2-5; TRBD2 agrees at 11 bases. There are 17 residues in the CDR3. V shed 6 bases, J shed 3 bases, and the junction held 12 bases outside the gene matches. The germline V gene has CDR1 PRHDT and CDR2 FYEKMQ (reference sequence). CDR3 in amino acids: CASSPGLAGPEEETQYF. DNA for the CDR3: TGTGCCAGCAGTCCCGGACTAGCGGGCCCGGAGGAAGAGACCCAGTACTTC. Together with reference TRBV13 and TRBJ2-5, the CDR3 gives the full variable domain: AAGVIQSPRHLIKEKRETATLKCYPIPRHDTVYWYQQGPGQDPQFLISFYEKMQSDKGSIPDRFSAQQFSDYHSELNMSSLELGDSALYFCASSPGLAGPEEETQYFGPGTRLLVL.

CDR3 sequence reads: CASSLIEQSYTF. The CDR3 DNA reads as TGTGCCAGCAGCTTGATTGAACAGAGCTACACCTTC. The gene calls are TRBV5-4 and TRBJ1-2, with no clear D. V shed 1 base and J shed 9 bases, with 10 bases lying between them. The CDR3 length is 12 residues. CDR1 is SGHNT and CDR2 is YYREEE in the germline V gene (reference sequence).

The J gene is TRBJ1-5, the V gene TRBV7-3, with D unresolved. Between the trimmed V and J ends, which lost 4 bases and 6 bases, there was a span of 10 bases. CDR1 and CDR2 from the germline V gene are SGHTA and FQGTGA. The length of the CDR3 is 13 residues. Here the CDR3 DNA reads TGTGCCAGCAGCTATGGGGAGGGTCAGCCCCAGCATTTT. Translation: CASSYGEGQPQHF.

This rearrangement joins TRBV4-1 to TRBJ1-1; the D gene is possibly TRBD1 (6 bases). The CDR3 runs 16 residues. Trimming took off 0 bases at V and 2 bases at J, with 13 bases between the two ends. The V gene's germline CDR1 is MGHRA and CDR2 YSYEKL. The CDR3 sequence is CASSQDRDTLNTEAFF. DNA of the CDR3: TGCGCCAGCAGCCAAGACCGGGACACCTTAAACACTGAAGCTTTCTTT.

The chain couples TRBV7-8 to TRBJ2-2, with 9 bases aligning to TRBD1. The V segment lost 5 bases and the J segment 10 bases; nucleotides outside the gene matches: 11. Germline loops: CDR1 SGHVS, CDR2 FQNEAQ. The CDR3 extends over 15 amino acids. CDR3: CASSRPGTGFAELFF. The CDR3 bases are TGTGCCAGCAGCCGTCCCGGGACAGGGTTTGCGGAGCTGTTTTTT. Full variable domain (outside the CDR3, taken from reference TRBV7-8 and TRBJ2-2): GAGVSQSPRYKVAKRGQDVALRCDPISGHVSLFWYQQALGQGPEFLTYFQNEAQLDKSGLPSDRFFAERPEGSVSTLKIQRTQQEDSAVYLCASSRPGTGFAELFFGEGSRLTVL.

V gene TRBV29-1 combines with J gene TRBJ2-3, with D possibly TRBD2 on 5 matching bases. This CDR3 has 12 amino acids. The V and J ends lost 5 bases and 2 bases respectively, with 8 bases between them. Germline V gene data show CDR1 as SQVTM and CDR2 as ANQGSEA. CDR3 coding DNA: TGCAGCGTTCACGGGATCACAGATACGCAGTATTTT. This encodes CSVHGITDTQYF.

This sequence joins TRBV19 and TRBJ2-3; 10 nucleotides agree with TRBD1. CDR3 length: 14 amino acids. Trimming cost V 8 bases and J 5 bases; bases outside gene matches: 7. Germline values: CDR1 LNHDA, CDR2 SQIVND (reference sequence). CDR3 amino acids: CASSDRGIQDTQYF. CDR3 nucleotide sequence: TGTGCCAGTTCGGACAGGGGGATACAAGATACGCAGTATTTT.

V gene TRBV7-9 combines with J gene TRBJ2-5, with D possibly TRBD1 on 6 matching bases. The DNA end is a closer match to TRBJ2-7, so the J assignment may be wrong. Germline V gives CDR1 SEHNR, CDR2 FQNEAQ (reference sequence). This CDR3 contains 16 residues. This CDR3 is CASSPSLTGTHYEQYF. For the CDR3, the DNA is TGTGCCAGCAGCCCGAGTTTGACAGGAACCCACTACGAGCAGTACTTC.

The V call is TRBV30, the J call TRBJ1-4, with D hard to call. V gave up 0 bases and J gave up 5 bases, with 7 bases separating them. Germline CDR1 reads GTSNPN; CDR2 reads SVGIG (reference sequence). The CDR3 runs 13 residues. CDR3 residues: CAWSVYGNEKLFF. The CDR3 region has the DNA TGTGCCTGGAGTGTATATGGCAATGAAAAACTGTTTTTT.

J is TRBJ2-3 and V is TRBV7-2; D possibly corresponds to TRBD2 (6 bases). With 5 bases removed from V and 7 bases from J, the gap between germline ends came to 25 bases. Germline values: CDR1 SGHTA, CDR2 FQGNSA. The length of the CDR3 is 17 residues. The DNA for the CDR3 is TGTGCCAGCAGCGAGGGCGGAGGAGGGCTTGCACGAAATACGCAGTATTTT. It translates to CASSEGGGGLARNTQYF.

The chain links TRBV7-6 to TRBJ2-1; possible D gene TRBD1, 6 bases. The germline gives CDR1 SGHVS, CDR2 FNYEAQ. The V end was cut by 4 bases, the J end by 4 bases, with 8 bases between. The CDR3 runs 13 residues. CDR3 sequence (DNA): TGTGCCAGCAGCTCACAGGGTTACAATGAGCAGTTCTTC. It translates to CASSSQGYNEQFF. Together with reference TRBV7-6 and TRBJ2-1, the CDR3 gives the full variable domain: GAGVSQSPRYKVTKRGQDVALRCDPISGHVSLYWYRQALGQGPEFLTYFNYEAQQDKSGLPNDRFSAERPEGSISTLTIQRTEQRDSAMYRCASSSQGYNEQFFGPGTRLTVL.

The CDR3 protein is CASSRGSLSYEQYF. In DNA form, the CDR3 reads TGTGCCAGCAGCAGGGGGTCCCTATCCTACGAGCAGTACTTC. J is TRBJ2-7 and V is TRBV5-8; tentatively, D is TRBD1 (6 bases). The CDR3 has 14 residues. Germline CDR1 SGHTS, CDR2 YDEGEE. V was trimmed by 4 bases and J by 1 base, leaving 12 bases between them.